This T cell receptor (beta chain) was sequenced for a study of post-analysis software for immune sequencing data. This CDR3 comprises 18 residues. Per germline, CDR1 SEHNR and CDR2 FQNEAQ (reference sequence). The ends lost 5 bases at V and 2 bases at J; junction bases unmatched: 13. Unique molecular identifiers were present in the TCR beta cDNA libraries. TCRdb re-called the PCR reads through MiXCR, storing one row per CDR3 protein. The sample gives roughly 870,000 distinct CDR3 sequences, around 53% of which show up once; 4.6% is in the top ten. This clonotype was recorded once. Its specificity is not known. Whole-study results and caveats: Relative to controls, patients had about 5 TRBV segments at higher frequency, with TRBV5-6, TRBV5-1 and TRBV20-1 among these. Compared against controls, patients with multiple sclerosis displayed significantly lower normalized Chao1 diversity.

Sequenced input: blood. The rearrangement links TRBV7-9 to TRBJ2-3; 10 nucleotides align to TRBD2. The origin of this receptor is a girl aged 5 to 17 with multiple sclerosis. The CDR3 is CASSKYGIAGGHTDTQYF. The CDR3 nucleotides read TGTGCCAGCAGCAAATACGGGATAGCGGGGGGTCACACAGATACGCAGTATTTT.